This T cell receptor beta chain stems from a study of T cell repertoires in cytomegalovirus infection. MiXCR, run by TCRdb on the reads, gives a single entry per CDR3 protein. The table shows around 450,000 distinct CDR3 sequences, with 31% occurring only once. V gave up 0 bases and J gave up 0 bases, with 14 bases separating them. Germline CDR1 SNHLY, CDR2 FYNNEI. The length of the CDR3 is 18 residues. This clonotype was picked up a small number of times. Its specificity is unknown. Notes on the study in general: The ex vivo response was dominated by HLA-C-restricted CMV-specific TCR beta clonotypes.

The receptor was derived from a human donor in good health (CMV status not recorded). Some clones in this sample may be carry-over from other donors' samples. The V and J genes are TRBV2 and TRBJ1-4; tentatively, D is TRBD1 (5 bases). Sequenced sample: PBMCs. The CDR3 loop is CASSEALARATTNEKLFF. As DNA, the CDR3 is TGTGCCAGCAGTGAAGCGCTTGCCAGGGCGACAACTAATGAAAAACTGTTTTTT. The variable domain in full, with the rest retrieved from reference TRBV2 and TRBJ1-4, is EPEVTQTPSHQVTQMGQEVILRCVPISNHLYFYWYRQILGQKVEFLVSFYNNEISEKSEIFDDQFSVERPDGSNFTLKIRSTKLEDSAMYFCASSEALARATTNEKLFFGSGTQLSVL.